This TCR beta chain was captured in a study of early T cells in non-severe SARS-CoV-2 infection. Looking at the study overall: The input, bulk RNA from unsorted whole blood, was sequenced, and chains were unpaired.

General study findings and limits: VDJdb-based annotation leaned toward anti-spike CD8 responses and missed private and CD4 specificities.

Germline values: CDR1 ENHRY, CDR2 SYGVKD. The CDR3 has 14 residues. Trimming removed 3 bases at V and 3 bases at J, with 12 bases between. In the case of this clonotype: Its target is not known.

Attached unique molecular identifiers marked individual cDNA molecules. In TCRdb, the 5' RACE reads were re-called with MiXCR into one record per CDR3 protein. The sample has approximately 110,000 distinct CDR3 sequences, about 16% seen once. The sequence came from an adult who was a healthcare worker with PCR-confirmed SARS-CoV-2 infection or an uninfected control (not recorded which). The chain links TRBV10-3 to TRBJ2-7; no reliable D call. Sequencing input: whole blood. The CDR3 loop reads CAISDGGSGYEQYF. The CDR3 DNA reads TGTGCCATCAGTGACGGTGGATCAGGCTACGAGCAGTACTTC.